This T cell receptor (beta chain) was profiled in a study of T cell repertoires in cytomegalovirus infection. As for the study in general: Public TCR beta signatures marked donors with CMV infection and the matching HLA. General study points: The cumulative frequency of public TCR beta families identified carriers of CMV plus the relevant HLA. The ex vivo response was dominated by HLA-C-restricted CMV-specific TCR beta clonotypes.

Germline CDR1 is SGHTA and CDR2 is FQGNSA. Trimming pared 1 base from V and 7 bases from J, leaving 11 bases between. The CDR3 has 13 residues. In its sample, this clonotype was seen many times. The antigen is not known. Via MiXCR, TCRdb re-called the reads, giving one row per CDR3 protein. The repertoire holds approximately 500,000 distinct CDR3 sequences, 16% seen once, with about 24% in the top ten. The specimen sequenced was CD8+ T cells from PBMCs. This sequence joins TRBV7-2 and TRBJ2-7, with D tentatively TRBD1 or TRBD2 (6 bases each). This clonotype originated in a human donor in good health (CMV status not recorded). Some clones in this sample may be carry-over from other donors' samples. Written as DNA, the CDR3 is TGTGCCAGCAGCTTAGTCGGAGGGGGTGAGCAGTACTTC. This encodes CASSLVGGGEQYF.